Following are 13 T cell receptor beta chains from one sample sequenced in a study of cytomegalovirus exposure and HLA in healthy donors. A multiplex PCR was run with 60 Vbeta primers and 13 Jbeta primers. TCRdb's copy holds only in-frame clones and misses some; the assay was immunoSEQ multiplex PCR. The sample records roughly 83,000 clones, about 81% being singletons. The sample taken for sequencing was PBMCs. The source of these receptors is a man in his sixties in good health and CMV-seronegative.

This clone was seen a few times. The genes are TRBV28 and TRBJ2-7; 8 bases are a match to TRBD2. Germline values: CDR1 MDHEN, CDR2 SYDVKM. The CDR3 has 14 amino acids. V lost 7 bases to trimming and J lost 5 bases; unmatched junction nucleotides: 10. The CDR3 is CASTSGGRLHEQYF. CDR3 in DNA: TGTGCCAGCACCTCGGGGGGGCGCCTCCACGAGCAGTACTTC. Variable domain in full (rest from reference TRBV28 and TRBJ2-7): DVKVTQSSRYLVKRTGEKVFLECVQDMDHENMFWYRQDPGLGLRLIYFSYDVKMKEKGDIPEGYSVSREKKERFSLILESASTNQTSMYLCASTSGGRLHEQYFGPGTRLTVT.

J is TRBJ1-2 and V is TRBV2; D call uncertain. CDR3 size: 13 residues. Germline V CDR1 and CDR2: SNHLY, FYNNEI. The V end lost 3 bases, the J end lost 5 bases, and 10 bases lay between the germline ends. The CDR3 DNA reads as TGTGCCAGCAGTGAGTCGGTCCCTTATGGCTACACCTTC. Translated, it gives CASSESVPYGYTF.

The rearrangement uses TRBV2 and TRBJ2-6; D remains ambiguous. CDR1 and CDR2 (germline): SNHLY, FYNNEI. This CDR3 is built from 16 residues. V dropped 1 base and J dropped 1 base, with 8 bases sitting between them. The CDR3 coding sequence is TGTGCCAGCAGTGAAGACGGAGCGTCTGGGGCCAACGTCCTGACTTTC. This translates into CASSEDGASGANVLTF.

The genes are TRBV7-9 and TRBJ2-7; 7 bases are shared with TRBD2. This CDR3 comprises 14 residues. Germline V gene lookup returns CDR1 SEHNR and CDR2 FQNEAQ (reference sequence). V was pared by 3 bases and J by 2 bases, with 4 bases of the junction left unmatched. The chain's CDR3 is CASSLSAGAYEQYF. CDR3 sequence (DNA): TGTGCCAGCAGCTTGAGTGCGGGGGCCTACGAGCAGTACTTC.

The rearrangement uses TRBV2 and TRBJ2-3, with 9 nucleotides matching TRBD2. Germline V gene sequence: CDR1 SNHLY, CDR2 FYNNEI. V lost 3 bases to trimming and J lost 0 bases; unmatched junction nucleotides: 7. This CDR3 spans 17 amino acids. The CDR3 coding sequence is TGTGCCAGCAGTGACCCAGCGGGGGGCCTAAGCACAGATACGCAGTATTTT. This translates into CASSDPAGGLSTDTQYF.

The chain combines TRBV5-6 with TRBJ1-2, with D possibly TRBD1 on 6 matching bases. Germline loops: CDR1 SGHDT, CDR2 YYEEEE. V shed 1 base and J shed 4 bases, with 20 bases lying between them. The CDR3 is 17 residues long. In nucleotides, the CDR3 is TGTGCCAGCAGCTTGTCTCCGGGGGGCGCCTCTAGCTATGGCTACACCTTC. This codes for CASSLSPGGASSYGYTF.

A single count supports this clone. The chain is built from TRBV7-8 and TRBJ1-2; no reliable D call. CDR3 length: 14 amino acids. Germline V CDR1 and CDR2: SGHVS, FQNEAQ. V lost 5 bases to trimming and J lost 8 bases, with 18 bases between them. Written as DNA, the CDR3 is TGTGCCAGCAGCCCTAGCTGGGTCCTGGGCGGCTACACCTTC. It codes for CASSPSWVLGGYTF.

This rearrangement joins TRBV5-4 to TRBJ1-4, with 8 bases identical to TRBD1. Germline values: CDR1 SGHNT, CDR2 YYREEE (reference sequence). The CDR3 loop spans 13 amino acids. V lost 4 bases and J lost 6; bases outside the gene matches: 2. CDR3 nucleotides: TGTGCCAGCAGCGTGACAGGGGATGAAAAACTGTTTTTT. Protein: CASSVTGDEKLFF.

The chain is built from TRBV5-1 and TRBJ1-6, with 7 nucleotides matching TRBD1. Germline V CDR1 and CDR2: SGHRS, YFSETQ. The CDR3 is 15 amino acids. The ends lost 0 bases at V and 9 bases at J; junction bases unmatched: 6. The CDR3 region is CASSLEGAGSSPLHF. Written as DNA, the CDR3 is TGCGCCAGCAGCTTGGAGGGGGCCGGATCTTCACCCCTCCACTTT.

This chain joins TRBV6-5 and TRBJ1-2; tentatively, D is TRBD1 (5 bases). There are 15 residues in the CDR3. Germline V CDR1 and CDR2: MNHEY, SVGAGI. V dropped 4 bases and J dropped 2 bases, with 14 bases sitting between them. The CDR3 sequence is CASSFGDFPNYGYTF. As DNA, the CDR3 is TGTGCCAGCAGTTTCGGGGACTTTCCGAACTATGGCTACACCTTC.

The CDR3 reads CASSHTTLAGATSLGTDTQYF. CDR3 DNA: TGCGCCAGCAGCCACACGACCCTAGCGGGGGCCACCTCCTTGGGCACAGATACGCAGTATTTT. This chain joins TRBV4-1 and TRBJ2-3; 10 bases are shared with TRBD2. Germline V lookup: CDR1 MGHRA, CDR2 YSYEKL. The CDR3 is made up of 21 amino acids. Losses at the gene ends were 3 bases for V and 1 base for J; bases not matched to a gene: 19.

A few counts support this clone. CDR3 residues: CAWSDNENTEAFF. In nucleotides, the CDR3 is TGTGCCTGGAGTGACAATGAGAACACTGAAGCTTTCTTT. The chain combines TRBV30 with TRBJ1-1; the D is unclear. Trimming pared 1 base from V and 1 base from J, leaving 7 bases between. The CDR3 has 13 residues. Germline V gene data show CDR1 as GTSNPN and CDR2 as SVGIG (reference sequence).

This clone was observed a few times. V gene TRBV5-6 combines with J gene TRBJ2-6; perhaps TRBD1 as D (5 bases). V shed 0 bases and J shed 2 bases, with 6 bases lying between them. The CDR3 length is 15 residues. Germline V gives CDR1 SGHDT, CDR2 YYEEEE. The CDR3 DNA follows: TGTGCCAGCAGCTTGGAAGGGGCTGGGGCCAACGTCCTGACTTTC. Amino acid sequence: CASSLEGAGANVLTF.